Sequencing of this TCR beta chain was carried out in a study of blood T cell repertoires in COVID-19. The germline V and J ends were trimmed by 3 bases and 1 base, with 7 bases remaining between them. Germline CDR1 and CDR2: MNHEY and SMNVEV (reference sequence). The CDR3 is 14 residues long. Generated by immunoSEQ multiplex PCR, the TCRdb table keeps only in-frame clones and is missing some. The top ten hold around 2% of the sample, which has approximately 240,000 clones, 88% seen once. This rearrangement joins TRBV27 to TRBJ1-3; no clear D. Sequencing used peripheral blood. This receptor was identified in a woman aged 40 to 50 who had recovered from COVID-19. CDR3: CASSFTGSGNTIYF. The CDR3 DNA is TGTGCCAGCAGTTTCACGGGATCTGGAAACACCATATATTTT.